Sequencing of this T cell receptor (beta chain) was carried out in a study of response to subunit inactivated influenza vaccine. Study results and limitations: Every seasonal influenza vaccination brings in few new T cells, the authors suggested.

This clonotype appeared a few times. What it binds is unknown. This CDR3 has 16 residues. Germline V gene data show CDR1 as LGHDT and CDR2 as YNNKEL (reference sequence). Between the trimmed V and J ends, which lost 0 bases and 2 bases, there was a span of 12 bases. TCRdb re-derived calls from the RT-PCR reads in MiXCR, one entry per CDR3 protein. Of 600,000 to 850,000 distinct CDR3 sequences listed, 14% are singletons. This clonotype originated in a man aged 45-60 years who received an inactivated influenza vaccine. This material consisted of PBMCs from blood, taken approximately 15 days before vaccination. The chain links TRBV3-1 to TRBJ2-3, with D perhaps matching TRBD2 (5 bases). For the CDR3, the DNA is TGTGCCAGCAGCCAAGATGTGGTGGGAGCCACAGATACGCAGTATTTT. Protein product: CASSQDVVGATDTQYF.